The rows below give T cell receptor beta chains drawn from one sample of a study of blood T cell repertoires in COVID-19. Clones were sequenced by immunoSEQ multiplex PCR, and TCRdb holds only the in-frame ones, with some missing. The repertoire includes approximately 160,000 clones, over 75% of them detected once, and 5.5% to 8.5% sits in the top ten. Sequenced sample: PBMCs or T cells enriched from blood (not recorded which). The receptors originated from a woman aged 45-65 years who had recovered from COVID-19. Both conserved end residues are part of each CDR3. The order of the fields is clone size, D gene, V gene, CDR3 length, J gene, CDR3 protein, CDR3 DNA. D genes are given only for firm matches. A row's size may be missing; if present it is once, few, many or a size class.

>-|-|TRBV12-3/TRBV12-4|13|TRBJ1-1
CASSTQLNTEAFF
TGTGCCAGCAGTACACAGCTAAACACTGAAGCTTTCTTT
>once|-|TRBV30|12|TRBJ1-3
CGLDTGGNTIYF
TGTGGCCTGGATACAGGGGGAAACACCATATATTTT
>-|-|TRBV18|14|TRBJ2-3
CASSPYRSTDTQYF
TGTGCCAGCTCACCATACAGGTCCACAGATACGCAGTATTTT
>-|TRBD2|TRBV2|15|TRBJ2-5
CASRLAGGPQETQYF
TGTGCCAGCAGACTAGCGGGAGGCCCGCAAGAGACCCAGTACTTC
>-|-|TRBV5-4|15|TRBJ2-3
CASSSWTGRADTQYF
TGTGCCAGCAGCTCCTGGACAGGGAGGGCAGATACGCAGTATTTT
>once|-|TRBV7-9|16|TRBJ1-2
CASSLAFTGRAYGYTF
TGTGCCAGCAGCTTAGCGTTCACAGGGAGGGCCTATGGCTACACCTTC
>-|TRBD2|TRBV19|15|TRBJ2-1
CASNLRTSGRAEQFF
TGTGCCAGTAATCTGAGGACTAGCGGGAGGGCCGAGCAGTTCTTC
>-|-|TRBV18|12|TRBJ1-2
CASSESNYGYTF
TGTGCCAGCTCCGAGTCTAACTATGGCTACACCTTC
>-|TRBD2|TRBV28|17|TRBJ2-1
CASSTTRLAVAYNEQFF
TGTGCCAGCAGCACAACTAGACTAGCTGTAGCCTACAATGAGCAGTTCTTC
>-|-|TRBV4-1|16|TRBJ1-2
CASSQDAVPGIYGYTF
TGCGCCAGCAGCCAAGACGCCGTCCCGGGGATCTATGGCTACACCTTC
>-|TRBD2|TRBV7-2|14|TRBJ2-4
CASSAGGDKNIQYF
TGTGCCAGCAGCGCCGGGGGGGACAAAAACATTCAGTACTTC
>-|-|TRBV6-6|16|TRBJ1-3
CASSYFTGYSGNTIYF
TGTGCCAGCAGTTACTTTACAGGGTACTCTGGAAACACCATATATTTT
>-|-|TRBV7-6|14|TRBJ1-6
CASSSTGWDSPLHF
TGTGCCAGCAGCTCCACAGGGTGGGACTCACCCCTCCACTTT
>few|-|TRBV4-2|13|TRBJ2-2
CASSQVGPGELFF
TGTGCCAGCAGCCAGGTGGGGCCCGGGGAGCTGTTTTTT
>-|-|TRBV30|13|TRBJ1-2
CAWSASLSYGYTF
TGTGCCTGGAGTGCCAGTTTAAGCTATGGCTACACCTTC
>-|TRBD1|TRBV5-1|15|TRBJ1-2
CASSSGQGARYGYTF
TGCGCCAGCAGCTCAGGACAGGGGGCTCGGTATGGCTACACCTTC
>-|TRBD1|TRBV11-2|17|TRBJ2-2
CASSPRGDRALPGELFF
TGTGCCAGCAGCCCCCGGGGCGACAGGGCCCTACCCGGGGAGCTGTTTTTT
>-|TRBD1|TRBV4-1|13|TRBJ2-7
CASSLQGGYEQYF
TGCGCCAGCAGCCTACAGGGGGGCTACGAGCAGTACTTC
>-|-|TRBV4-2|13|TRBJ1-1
CASSQAGSTEAFF
TGTGCCAGCAGCCAAGCGGGTAGCACTGAAGCTTTCTTT
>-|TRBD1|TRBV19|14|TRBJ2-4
CASTAGTQGAIQYF
TGTGCCAGTACCGCCGGGACCCAGGGGGCTATTCAGTACTTC
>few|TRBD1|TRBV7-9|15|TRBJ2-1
CASSTRDRGHNEQFF
TGTGCCAGCAGCACCCGGGACAGGGGGCACAATGAGCAGTTCTTC
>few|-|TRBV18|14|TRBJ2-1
CASSPSPQRREQFF
TGTGCCAGCTCACCATCCCCCCAGCGTCGTGAGCAGTTCTTC
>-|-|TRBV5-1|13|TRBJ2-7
CASSLAGTFEQYF
TGCGCCAGCAGCTTGGCCGGGACTTTCGAGCAGTACTTC
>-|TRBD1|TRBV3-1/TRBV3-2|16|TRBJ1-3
CASSRQGAVAGNTIYF
TGTGCCAGCAGCCGACAGGGGGCGGTTGCTGGAAACACCATATATTTT
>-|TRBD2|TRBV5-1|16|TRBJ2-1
CASSLIGTSGSFEQFF
TGCGCCAGCAGCTTGATCGGGACTAGCGGGAGCTTTGAGCAGTTCTTC
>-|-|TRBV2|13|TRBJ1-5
CASSERVSQPQHF
TGTGCCAGCAGTGAGAGAGTTTCTCAGCCCCAGCATTTT
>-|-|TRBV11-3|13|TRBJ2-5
CASSAVGWETQYF
TGTGCCAGCAGCGCGGTAGGCTGGGAGACCCAGTACTTC
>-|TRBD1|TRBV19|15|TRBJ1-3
CASAGTGGFGNTIYF
TGTGCCAGCGCCGGGACAGGGGGCTTTGGAAACACCATATATTTT